Listed below are T cell receptor beta chains from one sample, sequenced in a study of PD-L1 blockade in urothelial cancer. Assay used: immunoSEQ multiplex PCR; TCRdb lists only in-frame clones, some missing. Here the sample spans some 24,000 clones, 84% being singletons. The sequenced sample was PBMCs, obtained around atezolizumab (anti-PD-L1) treatment. The receptors stem from a man aged 70 or older with urothelial cancer. The CDR3 runs from the conserved cysteine through the conserved F or W.

v_call	j_call	cdr3_aa
TRBV5-6	TRBJ1-5	CASSSTFGYGNQPQHF
TRBV5-5	TRBJ1-2	CASSFQGRWDGYTF
TRBV28	TRBJ1-4	CASSFTWTGEGSNEKLFF
TRBV5-5	TRBJ2-7	CASSLAGDSSYEQYF
TRBV30	TRBJ2-2	CAWSVRGSSTGELFF
TRBV18	TRBJ2-7	CASSPTPRTSGIEQYF
TRBV4-2	TRBJ2-7	CASSQDWWDSSYEQYF
TRBV10-1	TRBJ2-3	CASSGLRGADTQYF
TRBV25-1	TRBJ2-2	CASSEYGTENTGELFF
TRBV5-1	TRBJ1-1	CASSGTGSATEAFF
TRBV19	TRBJ1-4	CASKNSLFPATNEKLFF
TRBV6-6	TRBJ2-7	CASRYGSSYEQYF
TRBV11-2	TRBJ2-1	CASSLVAGVYNEQFF
TRBV5-6	TRBJ2-7	CASSLGELAYF
TRBV30	TRBJ2-3	CAWSVLGRPGTDTQYF
TRBV19	TRBJ2-2	CASRLAGAVGELFF
TRBV18	TRBJ2-7	CASSPGGDEQYF
TRBV10-2	TRBJ1-2	CASSGRTGAGGYTF
TRBV10-2	TRBJ2-1	CASSESRASGSLEQFF
TRBV19	TRBJ2-7	CATRTSGRAAEQYF
TRBV5-1	TRBJ2-3	CASSLAGIDTQYF
TRBV5-1	TRBJ2-1	CASSQAGVSEQFF
TRBV4-1	TRBJ2-3	CASSQEPRGFSTDTQYF
TRBV29-1	TRBJ2-2	CSVPRSNTGELFF
TRBV11-2	TRBJ2-7	CASSLDRSRGYEQYF
TRBV2	TRBJ2-7	CASRLTGNYEQYF
TRBV5-1	TRBJ2-3	CASSPGLAGDQDTQYF